This T cell receptor (beta chain) was captured in a study of T cell responses to AZD1222 COVID-19 vaccine. Study-wide results and caveats: White British ancestry dominated among donors, who included more females, and clonal diversity was possibly underestimated. Only a handful of individuals given AZD1222 were seropositive at baseline. Unmutated regions of variants are reportedly targeted by nearly half of spike-specific TCRs.

Trimming took 0 bases from V and 6 from J; bases not matched to a gene: 9. This CDR3 region has 17 residues. In germline, CDR1 is KGHDR, CDR2 SFDVKD. Clones were sequenced by immunoSEQ multiplex PCR, and TCRdb holds only the in-frame ones, with some missing. The table includes fewer than 200,000 clones, 85% to 90% detected once. As for this clone: Its cognate antigen is unknown.

This sequence originates from an adult who received the MenACWY meningococcal vaccine as a control. V and J are TRBV24-1 and TRBJ2-1; TRBD2 aligns across 8 bases. The sample was peripheral blood, taken 28 days after the second dose of the MenACWY control vaccine. CDR3 loop: CATSDLQPSGSGNEQFF. DNA of the CDR3: TGTGCCACCAGTGATTTGCAGCCCAGCGGGAGTGGCAATGAGCAGTTCTTC.